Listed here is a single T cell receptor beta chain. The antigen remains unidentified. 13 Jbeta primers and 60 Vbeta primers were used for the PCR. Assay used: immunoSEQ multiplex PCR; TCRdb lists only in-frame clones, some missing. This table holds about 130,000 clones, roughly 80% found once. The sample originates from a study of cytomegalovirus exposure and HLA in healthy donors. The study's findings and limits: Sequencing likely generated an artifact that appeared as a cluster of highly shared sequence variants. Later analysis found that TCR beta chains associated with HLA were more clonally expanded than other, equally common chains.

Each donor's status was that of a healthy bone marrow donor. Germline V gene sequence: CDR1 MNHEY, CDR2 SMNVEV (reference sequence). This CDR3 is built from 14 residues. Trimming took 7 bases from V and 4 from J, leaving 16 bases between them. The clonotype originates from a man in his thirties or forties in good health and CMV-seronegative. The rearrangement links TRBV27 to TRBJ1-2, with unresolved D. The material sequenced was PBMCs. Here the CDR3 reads CASNPRGGRYGYTF. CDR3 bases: TGTGCCAGCAATCCCCGAGGAGGACGCTATGGCTACACCTTC.